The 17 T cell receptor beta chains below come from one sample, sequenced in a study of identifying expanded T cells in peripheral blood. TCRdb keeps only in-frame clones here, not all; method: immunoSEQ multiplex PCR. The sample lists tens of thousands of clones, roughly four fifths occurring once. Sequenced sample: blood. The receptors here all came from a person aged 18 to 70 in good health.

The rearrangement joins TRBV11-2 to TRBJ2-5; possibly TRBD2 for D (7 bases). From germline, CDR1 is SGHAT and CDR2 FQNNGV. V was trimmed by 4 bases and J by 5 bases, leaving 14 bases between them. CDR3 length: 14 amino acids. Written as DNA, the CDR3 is TGTGCCAGCAGCTGGGGGCGGGGGCATGAGACCCAGTACTTC. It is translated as CASSWGRGHETQYF.

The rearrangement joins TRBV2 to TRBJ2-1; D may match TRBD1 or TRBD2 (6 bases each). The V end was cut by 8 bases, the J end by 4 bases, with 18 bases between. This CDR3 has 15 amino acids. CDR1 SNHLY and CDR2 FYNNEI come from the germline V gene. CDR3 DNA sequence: TGTGCCAGCCTCGAGGGGGACTCTTCTTACAATGAGCAGTTCTTC. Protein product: CASLEGDSSYNEQFF.

In DNA, the CDR3 is TGTGCCAGCAGCTTAGGGACAGGGTATAATTCACCCCTCCACTTT. This gives the protein CASSLGTGYNSPLHF. This chain connects TRBV7-2 to TRBJ1-6; TRBD1 matches at 8 bases. CDR3 size: 15 residues. Germline loops: CDR1 SGHTA, CDR2 FQGNSA. V was pared by 1 base and J by 4 bases, with 0 bases of the junction left unmatched.

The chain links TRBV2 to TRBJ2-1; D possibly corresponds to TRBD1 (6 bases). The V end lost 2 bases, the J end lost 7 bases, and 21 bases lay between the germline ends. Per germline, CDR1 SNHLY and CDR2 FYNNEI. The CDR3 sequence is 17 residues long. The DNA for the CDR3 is TGTGCCAGCAGTGAACAGGGGTCAGTCCTCGGGTTTAATGAGCAGTTCTTC. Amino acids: CASSEQGSVLGFNEQFF.

Here the CDR3 reads CASSQQGSNTEAFF. The CDR3 nucleotides read TGTGCCAGCAGTCAACAGGGATCGAACACTGAAGCTTTCTTT. This chain connects TRBV6-6 to TRBJ1-1; possible D gene TRBD1, 6 bases. Trimming cost V 5 bases and J 1 base, with 11 bases left between them. Germline lookup yields CDR1 MNHNY and CDR2 SVGAGI (reference sequence). This CDR3 has 14 residues.

The CDR3 here is CASSQDPQGANGYGYTF. In nucleotides, the CDR3 is TGCGCCAGCAGCCAAGACCCGCAGGGGGCGAACGGCTATGGCTACACCTTC. J is TRBJ1-2 and V is TRBV4-1; 8 positions agree with TRBD1. This CDR3 is 17 amino acids long. Losses at the gene ends were 0 bases for V and 4 bases for J; bases not matched to a gene: 10. CDR1 is MGHRA, CDR2 YSYEKL, per germline.

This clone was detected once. Here the CDR3 reads CASSAPGLSFNEQFF. As DNA, the CDR3 is TGTGCCAGCAGCGCTCCGGGACTATCCTTTAATGAGCAGTTCTTC. The rearrangement uses TRBV9 and TRBJ2-1; 7 positions match TRBD2. Trimming took 3 bases from V and 7 from J; bases not matched to a gene: 10. Germline V CDR1 and CDR2: SGDLS, YYNGEE. The CDR3 extends over 15 amino acids.

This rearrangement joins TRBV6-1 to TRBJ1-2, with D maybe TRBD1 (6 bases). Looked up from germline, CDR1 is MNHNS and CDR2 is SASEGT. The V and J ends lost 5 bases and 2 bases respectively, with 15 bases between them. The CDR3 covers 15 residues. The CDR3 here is CASSKRTDGNYGYTF. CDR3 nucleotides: TGTGCCAGCAGTAAAAGGACAGACGGGAACTATGGCTACACCTTC.

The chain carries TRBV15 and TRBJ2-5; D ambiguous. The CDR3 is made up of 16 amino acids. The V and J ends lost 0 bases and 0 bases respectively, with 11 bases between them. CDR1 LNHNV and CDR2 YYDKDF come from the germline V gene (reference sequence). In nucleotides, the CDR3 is TGTGCCACCAGCAGAGATTGGCGCCGGAACCAAGAGACCCAGTACTTC. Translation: CATSRDWRRNQETQYF. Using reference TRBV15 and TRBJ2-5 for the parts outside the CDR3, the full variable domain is DAMVIQNPRYQVTQFGKPVTLSCSQTLNHNVMYWYQQKSSQAPKLLFHYYDKDFNNEADTPDNFQSRRPNTSFCFLDIRSPGLGDTAMYLCATSRDWRRNQETQYFGPGTRLLVL.

CDR3 nucleotides: TGTGCCAGCTCACCTCCCCTGGCGGGAGGGGTCACCGGGGAGCTGTTTTTT. This codes for CASSPPLAGGVTGELFF. This chain uses TRBV18 with TRBJ2-2; 9 bases line up with TRBD2. There are 17 residues in the CDR3. CDR1 is KGHSH, CDR2 LQKENI, per germline. Germline trimming cut 3 bases from V and 4 bases from J; bases unmatched to any gene: 9.

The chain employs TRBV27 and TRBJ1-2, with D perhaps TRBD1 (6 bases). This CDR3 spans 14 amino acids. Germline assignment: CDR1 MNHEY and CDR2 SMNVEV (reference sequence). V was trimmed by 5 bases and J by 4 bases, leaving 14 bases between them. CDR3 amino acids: CASSPDSPTYGYTF. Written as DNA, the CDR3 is TGTGCCAGCAGTCCGGACAGTCCTACCTATGGCTACACCTTC.

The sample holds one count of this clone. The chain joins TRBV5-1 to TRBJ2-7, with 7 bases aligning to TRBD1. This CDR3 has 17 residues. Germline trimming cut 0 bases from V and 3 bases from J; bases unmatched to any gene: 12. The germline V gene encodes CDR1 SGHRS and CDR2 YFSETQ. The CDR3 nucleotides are TGCGCCAGCAGCTTGGGACAGGGTACATGGGGAGACTACGAGCAGTACTTC. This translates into CASSLGQGTWGDYEQYF.

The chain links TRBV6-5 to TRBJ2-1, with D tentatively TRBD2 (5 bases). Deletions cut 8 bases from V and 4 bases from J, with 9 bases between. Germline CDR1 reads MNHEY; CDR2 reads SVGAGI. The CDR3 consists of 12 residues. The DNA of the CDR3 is TGTGCCAGCGTAACTAGATACAATGAGCAGTTCTTC. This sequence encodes CASVTRYNEQFF.

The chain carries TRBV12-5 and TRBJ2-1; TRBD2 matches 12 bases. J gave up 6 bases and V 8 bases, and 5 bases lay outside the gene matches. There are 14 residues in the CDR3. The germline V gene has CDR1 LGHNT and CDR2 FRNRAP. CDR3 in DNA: TGTGCTAGTTATGGACTAGCGGGGATCAATGAGCAGTTCTTC. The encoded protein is CASYGLAGINEQFF.

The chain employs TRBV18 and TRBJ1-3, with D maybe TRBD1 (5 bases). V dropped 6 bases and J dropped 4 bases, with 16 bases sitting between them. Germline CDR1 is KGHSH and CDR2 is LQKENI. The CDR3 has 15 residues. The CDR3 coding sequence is TGTGCCAGCTCTAGGTCCGACAGTACGGGAAACACCATATATTTT. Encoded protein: CASSRSDSTGNTIYF.

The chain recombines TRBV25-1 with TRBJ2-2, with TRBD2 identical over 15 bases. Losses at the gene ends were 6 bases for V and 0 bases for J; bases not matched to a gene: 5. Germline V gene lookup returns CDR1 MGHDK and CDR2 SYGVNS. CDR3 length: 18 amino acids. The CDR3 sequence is CASSSGTSGGTNTGELFF. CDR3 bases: TGTGCCAGCAGCTCTGGGACTAGCGGGGGGACGAACACCGGGGAGCTGTTTTTT.

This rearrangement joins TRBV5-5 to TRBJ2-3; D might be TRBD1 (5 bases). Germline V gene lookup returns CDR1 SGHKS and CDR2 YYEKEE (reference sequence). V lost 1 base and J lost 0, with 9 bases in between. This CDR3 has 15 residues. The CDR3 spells CASSLRPGSTDTQYF. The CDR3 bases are TGTGCCAGCAGCTTGAGACCAGGGAGCACAGATACGCAGTATTTT.